The 21 T cell receptor beta chains given below trace back to one sample, sequenced in a study of blood T cell repertoires in COVID-19. This table comes from immunoSEQ multiplex PCR, and its TCRdb copy is limited to in-frame clones, with some not included. The table records 150,000 to 200,000 clones, just over 85% of them present only once. The sample comprised peripheral blood. The receptor set was obtained from a man aged 50 to 60 with active or convalescent COVID-19.

The chain joins TRBV29-1 to TRBJ1-1, with 7 bases fitting TRBD1. Unmatched junction bases numbered 2, after V lost 0 bases and J lost 1 base. Germline V CDR1 and CDR2: SQVTM, ANQGSEA. This CDR3 is 14 amino acids long. CDR3 residues: CSVEEGQKNTEAFF. CDR3 bases: TGCAGCGTTGAAGAGGGACAGAAGAACACTGAAGCTTTCTTT.

This chain connects TRBV1 to TRBJ2-1; the table's D call of TRBD2 was not tested on the DNA. TRBV1 is a pseudogene segment. CDR3 size: 16 residues. Here the CDR3 reads CTSSQTNGTSYNEQFF. The DNA for the CDR3 is TGCACCAGCAGCCAAACTAACGGGACTAGCTACAATGAGCAGTTCTTC.

The chain employs TRBV27 and TRBJ1-1, with D unresolved. This CDR3 contains 14 residues. Germline V gene sequence: CDR1 MNHEY, CDR2 SMNVEV (reference sequence). Trimming left V 2 bases short and J 1 base short, with 8 bases between. The chain's CDR3 is CASSLKPGNTEAFF. The CDR3 DNA follows: TGTGCCAGCAGTTTAAAGCCGGGGAACACTGAAGCTTTCTTT.

The rearrangement joins TRBV18 to TRBJ1-1; D might be TRBD1 (5 bases). Germline V gene data show CDR1 as KGHSH and CDR2 as LQKENI. V was cut by 1 base and J by 6 bases, with 12 bases left in between. This CDR3 is built from 14 residues. DNA for the CDR3: TGTGCCAGCTCACCACTGCAGGGTGGGGCTGAAGCTTTCTTT. Its protein is CASSPLQGGAEAFF.

Only one count was recorded for this clone. The rearrangement links TRBV28 to TRBJ2-1, with a tentative D call TRBD2 (5 bases). V lost 6 bases to trimming and J lost 0 bases, with 12 bases between them. The CDR3 runs 15 residues. Germline CDR1 MDHEN, CDR2 SYDVKM. The CDR3 region is CASSRADRSYNEQFF. CDR3 DNA sequence: TGTGCCAGCAGCCGAGCGGACCGCTCCTACAATGAGCAGTTCTTC.

The genes are TRBV19 and TRBJ2-1; D unclear. This CDR3 region has 16 residues. Per the germline V gene, CDR1 is LNHDA and CDR2 is SQIVND (reference sequence). Trimming removed 2 bases at V and 0 bases at J, with 11 bases between. CDR3 region: CASSISIPTSYNEQFF. The DNA of the CDR3 is TGTGCCAGTAGTATAAGCATACCTACCTCCTACAATGAGCAGTTCTTC.

The rearrangement uses TRBV30 and TRBJ2-7, with TRBD1 matching 9 bases. V lost 0 bases, J lost 4 bases, and 7 bases stayed unmatched. The germline V gene has CDR1 GTSNPN and CDR2 SVGIG (reference sequence). The CDR3 consists of 15 residues. In DNA, the CDR3 is TGTGCCTGGAGTGTCCTTTGGGGACAGGGTTACGAGCAGTACTTC. This sequence encodes CAWSVLWGQGYEQYF.

This rearrangement joins TRBV6-1 to TRBJ1-5; 8 bases map to TRBD1. Germline trimming cut 3 bases from V and 7 bases from J; bases unmatched to any gene: 5. The CDR3 consists of 14 residues. The V gene's germline CDR1 is MNHNS and CDR2 SASEGT. In nucleotides, the CDR3 is TGTGCCAGCAGTGAGGACAGGGTTAGCCAGCCCCAGCATTTT. Translating it yields CASSEDRVSQPQHF.

This chain connects TRBV28 to TRBJ1-5; the D is unclear. Deletions cut 8 bases from V and 6 bases from J, with 11 bases between. CDR3 length: 12 amino acids. The germline gives CDR1 MDHEN, CDR2 SYDVKM. DNA of the CDR3: TGTGCCAGCTTAAAAGCCCCTCAGCCCCAGCATTTT. Protein product: CASLKAPQPQHF.

The chain joins TRBV29-1 to TRBJ2-7; 8 nucleotides line up with TRBD1. V was pared by 4 bases and J by 7 bases, with 6 bases of the junction left unmatched. Germline V gene lookup returns CDR1 SQVTM and CDR2 ANQGSEA. The CDR3 has 12 residues. The CDR3 protein is CSVVDRVGEQYF. CDR3 nucleotide sequence: TGCAGCGTTGTGGACAGGGTGGGGGAGCAGTACTTC.

The chain recombines TRBV7-9 with TRBJ2-3, with 7 bases lining up with TRBD1. The germline gives CDR1 SEHNR, CDR2 FQNEAQ (reference sequence). V was pared by 3 bases and J by 0 bases, with 6 bases of the junction left unmatched. The CDR3 consists of 16 residues. CDR3 DNA: TGTGCCAGCAGCTTCCTCCGGGACAGTAGCACAGATACGCAGTATTTT. The encoded protein is CASSFLRDSSTDTQYF.

This chain connects TRBV2 to TRBJ1-1; 8 nucleotides align to TRBD1. The CDR3 covers 15 residues. V lost 8 bases, J lost 1 base, and 9 bases stayed unmatched. Germline loops: CDR1 SNHLY, CDR2 FYNNEI. This CDR3 is CASRRTGQANTEAFF. CDR3 coding DNA: TGTGCCAGCCGTAGGACGGGACAGGCGAACACTGAAGCTTTCTTT.

The V and J genes are TRBV5-1 and TRBJ1-6, with D possibly being TRBD1 (5 bases). The V gene's germline CDR1 is SGHRS and CDR2 YFSETQ. V lost 5 bases to trimming and J lost 8 bases, with 11 bases between them. The CDR3 sequence is 13 residues long. The CDR3 sequence is CASRGEGDSPLHF. The CDR3, as DNA: TGCGCCAGCAGAGGGGAAGGTGATTCACCCCTCCACTTT.

The chain joins TRBV6-5 to TRBJ2-7, with D maybe TRBD2 (6 bases). This CDR3 is 13 amino acids long. The germline gives CDR1 MNHEY, CDR2 SVGAGI. Trimming took 6 bases from V and 7 from J, leaving 16 bases between them. DNA of the CDR3: TGTGCCAGCAGCGGGGACTTCCCGTCGGAGCAGTACTTC. It specifies CASSGDFPSEQYF.

V usage is TRBV28 and J usage is TRBJ2-5; 10 nucleotides align to TRBD1. The junction had 11 bases not matched to a gene; V was cut back by 3 bases and J by 4 bases. The germline V gene has CDR1 MDHEN and CDR2 SYDVKM. The CDR3 runs 17 residues. CDR3 in DNA: TGTGCCAGCAGTTTCTGGGCGACAGGGGGCGGTGGAGAGACCCAGTACTTC. It encodes CASSFWATGGGGETQYF.

The chain employs TRBV13 and TRBJ2-7; TRBD2 is a possible D gene (6 bases). The CDR3 covers 19 residues. Germline CDR1 and CDR2: PRHDT and FYEKMQ (reference sequence). With 4 bases removed from V and 2 bases from J, the gap between germline ends came to 27 bases. Here the CDR3 reads CASSSSGAGRTFATYEQYF. The CDR3 nucleotides are TGTGCCAGCAGCTCCTCCGGGGCGGGGCGAACATTCGCTACCTACGAGCAGTACTTC.

The DNA for the CDR3 is TGTGCCAGCAGCCCCATCAGTTCGTCAGATTATGGCTACACCTTC. It yields the protein CASSPISSSDYGYTF. The chain joins TRBV5-6 to TRBJ1-2; no clear D gene. Germline V gene sequence: CDR1 SGHDT, CDR2 YYEEEE. The CDR3 has 15 residues. Trimming pared 4 bases from V and 5 bases from J, leaving 18 bases between.

The genes are TRBV6-1 and TRBJ1-2; no clear D. Trimming removed 2 bases from V and 4 bases from J, with 8 bases in between. The CDR3 is made up of 13 amino acids. Germline loops: CDR1 MNHNS, CDR2 SASEGT. The CDR3, as DNA: TGTGCCAGCAGTGAATCGGCAGGCTATGGCTACACCTTC. It specifies CASSESAGYGYTF.

This clone was recorded many times. The chain has TRBV6-5 and TRBJ2-2, with D perhaps matching TRBD2 (5 bases). Deletions cut 7 bases from V and 5 bases from J, with 11 bases between. This CDR3 comprises 13 residues. CDR1 MNHEY and CDR2 SVGAGI come from the germline V gene. The CDR3 DNA sequence: TGTGCCAGCATTCGGGAACAAACCGGGGAGCTGTTTTTT. This gives the protein CASIREQTGELFF.

There are many counts of this clone. The genes are TRBV19 and TRBJ1-2, with D perhaps matching TRBD1 (6 bases). The V end lost 5 bases, the J end lost 8 bases, and 21 bases lay between the germline ends. CDR1 and CDR2 from the germline V gene are LNHDA and SQIVND (reference sequence). The CDR3 contains 15 residues. The CDR3 loop is CASSPVDRAVSGYTF. The CDR3 nucleotides read TGTGCCAGTAGTCCGGTGGACAGAGCGGTCTCGGGCTACACCTTC.

This rearrangement joins TRBV19 to TRBJ1-6, with TRBD1 identical over 9 bases. V shed 4 bases and J 9 bases; nucleotides not matched to a gene: 1. Germline V gene lookup returns CDR1 LNHDA and CDR2 SQIVND (reference sequence). This CDR3 contains 13 residues. The CDR3 nucleotides are TGTGCCAGTAGTACGGACAGGGGTTCACCCCTCCACTTT. It translates to CASSTDRGSPLHF. Looking up the rest from reference TRBV19 and TRBJ1-6 gives the full variable domain: DGGITQSPKYLFRKEGQNVTLSCEQNLNHDAMYWYRQDPGQGLRLIYYSQIVNDFQKGDIAEGYSVSREKKESFPLTVTSAQKNPTAFYLCASSTDRGSPLHFGNGTRLTVT.